This T cell receptor (beta chain) was found in a study of blood T cell repertoires in COVID-19. About the research overall: COVID-19 samples collected from the United States, Italy and Spain covered acute and convalescent phases. T cells, B-cell-depleted T cells, or PBMCs supplied cDNA or gDNA.

As processed by the authors: From reference gene primer amplification, estimates of nucleated cell counts were derived. TCRdb keeps only in-frame clones here, not all; method: immunoSEQ multiplex PCR. V, J and clone size are those of that table, while D and trimming were read from the DNA. There are some 200,000 clones in the sample; roughly 88% occur only once, and more than 1.4% lies in the top ten. The germline gives CDR1 SGHTA, CDR2 FQGNSA. J was trimmed by 6 bases and V by 3 bases; bases with no gene match: 9. CDR3 size: 15 residues. The chain couples TRBV7-2 to TRBJ2-7; 9 positions agree with TRBD2. Specimen: peripheral blood. The origin of this receptor is a man aged 18 to 35 with active or convalescent COVID-19. The DNA for the CDR3 is TGTGCCAGCAGCTTCGGGGAACTAGCGGGCTTCGAGCAGTACTTC. Translating gives CASSFGELAGFEQYF.